This entry describes one T cell receptor (beta chain). This clone was seen once. Its antigen has not been determined. Within one base of it there is no much larger clone, and no base qualities were kept. The entry originates in a study of shared T cell receptors in the human thymus (TCRdb year 2021). Looking at the study overall: The study examined how the human thymus generates shared, self-reactive T-cell receptor alpha chains.

The method behind the library was the immunoSEQ multiplex PCR assay. TCRdb provides this immuneACCESS table in a form limited to in-frame rearrangements. Some clones are lacking; in checked studies, under half of them reflect an unresolved V gene, and why the rest are absent is not known. Here the sample has hundreds of thousands of clones; 88% occur a single time. About 0.01% of the sample goes to the ten largest clones. The germline V gene provides CDR1 MGHRA and CDR2 YSYEKL. Inclusive of the bounding cysteine and phenylalanine, the CDR3 is 16 residues long. The retained sequence is limited to the CDR3, 48 bases, with the frame set at the first base. V and J are truncated by 1 base and 3 bases respectively, leaving an intervening sequence of 15 bases. These data were likewise used in another study, on human thymus T cells. The second paper further reports: In Finland, the donors were immunologically healthy infants who were having open corrective cardiac surgery for congenital heart defects. Thymus tissue was collected as surgical resects that were removed during corrective cardiac surgery. Biased V and J gene segment usage appeared to be present in both thymic and peripheral blood repertoires. The related research reported highly overlapping thymic TCR repertoires among unrelated individuals. The study described the TCR alpha and beta repertoires in under 10 infant thymus samples and a few matching peripheral blood samples. Donor ages ranging from 7 to 244 days were recorded, and a handful of male and a couple of female infants were included in the cohort. Thymocytes were mechanically released from the tissue and were stored as pellets of roughly 9-30 million cells at -70 degrees C. Genomic DNA was extracted from frozen cell pellets with a QIAsymphony instrument. Using the immunoSEQ multiplex PCR assay, the TCRB and TCRAD loci were amplified from a standardized quantity of quality-controlled genomic DNA. Amplicons spanned the V(D)J region at a length sufficient to cover the CDR3 and identify V and J genes. Through the commercial immunoSEQ service, the amplicons were sequenced on an Illumina platform. Primer bias and sequencing errors were corrected as previously described, and TCRAD and TCRB definitions were based on the IMGT database. immunoSEQ Analyzer 3.0 and VDJTools were used for repertoire analysis, which covered basic statistics, V/J segment usage, diversity estimates, rarefaction and pairwise overlap. Diversity was estimated with Chao1, ChaoE, Efron-Thisted, Shannon and inverse Simpson indices, and also on datasets down-sampled to the smallest sample. For repertoire overlap, CDR3 nucleotide sequence, V gene and J gene had to match strictly, and clustering was done by Jaccard-based multidimensional scaling. On average, approximately 800,000 unique TCRB clonotypes were obtained from thymus samples, compared with about 84,000 from blood samples.

The sequenced sample consisted of thymocytes. This receptor was identified in a boy less than two years old with a congenital heart defect. Donor details come from another sample of the same person, matched by shared clones. Recombination linked TRBV4-1 to TRBJ1-1; TRBD1 is perhaps the D gene, given 5 matching bases. The nucleotide sequence reads TGCGCCAGCAGCCAAGTTAATTTCCAAGGGGACACTGAAGCTTTCTTT. Its amino acids are CASSQVNFQGDTEAFF.